Presented here are 7 T cell receptor beta chains from one specimen sequenced in a study of beta chain features in type 1 diabetes. Findings and caveats of the study: Patients with Type 1 diabetes showed moderately but significantly shorter TCRB CDR3s in all four CD4+ subsets.

Antigens of these TCRs are unknown. Expressed TCRB transcripts were sequenced after all isolated RNA was converted to cDNA. Repertoires were generated with immunoSEQ multiplex PCR, while TCRdb's copy carries only in-frame clones and drops some. Found here are approximately 600,000 clones, around an eighth of them singletons; the top ten hold roughly 0.12%. Sample: naive CD4+ T cells from blood. Every receptor here comes from a man aged 25 to 45 with type 1 diabetes.

This clone was detected a few times. J is TRBJ2-1 and V is TRBV27, with 7 bases identical to TRBD1. The length of the CDR3 is 15 residues. Germline CDR1 MNHEY, CDR2 SMNVEV (reference sequence). With 5 bases clipped from V and 4 bases from J, the junction kept 8 bases outside the gene matches. The CDR3 DNA follows: TGTGCCAGCAGTCCCAGGGGGTTAAGGTACAATGAGCAGTTCTTC. Protein product: CASSPRGLRYNEQFF.

Only a few counts were recorded for this clone. The gene calls are TRBV7-2 and TRBJ2-2, with a weak D call TRBD1 (7 bases). This CDR3 comprises 14 residues. Germline V gene data show CDR1 as SGHTA and CDR2 as FQGNSA. Between the trimmed V and J ends, which lost 6 bases and 6 bases, there was a span of 14 bases. The CDR3 nucleotides are TGTGCCAGCAGGCCAGACAGGGAGGCCGGGGAGCTGTTTTTT. It specifies CASRPDREAGELFF.

The gene calls are TRBV7-9 and TRBJ2-1, with 13 bases aligning to TRBD2. With V trimmed by 6 bases and J by 0 bases, 8 bases remained unmatched. CDR3 length equals 18 residues. The V gene's germline CDR1 is SEHNR and CDR2 FQNEAQ (reference sequence). The CDR3 protein is CASSFGTSGTSSYNEQFF. CDR3 nucleotide sequence: TGTGCCAGCAGTTTCGGGACTAGCGGGACTAGCTCCTACAATGAGCAGTTCTTC.

This clone appeared a few times. This chain links TRBV7-2 with TRBJ1-1; maybe TRBD1 (6 bases). The germline V gene has CDR1 SGHTA and CDR2 FQGNSA. The CDR3 sequence is 14 residues long. V lost 4 bases to trimming and J lost 5 bases, with 14 bases between them. The CDR3 reads CASSSTGLVTEAFF. CDR3 in DNA: TGTGCCAGCAGCTCTACAGGGCTGGTGACTGAAGCTTTCTTT.

This clone was counted only a few times. The junction differs from germline at one of its ends, possibly a read error. As DNA, the CDR3 is TGTGCTAGCAGCCCCGGGACTAGCACAGATACGCAGTATTTT. Translation: CASSPGTSTDTQYF. The V call is TRBV7-7, the J call TRBJ2-3, with a tentative D call TRBD2 (6 bases). The germline V gene encodes CDR1 SSHAT and CDR2 FNYEAQ (reference sequence). The CDR3 runs 14 residues.

V usage is TRBV2 and J usage is TRBJ1-3, with TRBD1 identical over 7 bases. Germline V CDR1 and CDR2: SNHLY, FYNNEI. Trimming took 4 bases from V and 2 from J; bases not matched to a gene: 5. The CDR3 totals 15 residues. The CDR3 nucleotides read TGTGCCAGCAGTGTCGGGACAGCAGCTGGAAACACCATATATTTT. Encoded protein: CASSVGTAAGNTIYF.

This clone came up a few times. CDR3: CASSLETGAIYGYTF. For the CDR3, the DNA is TGTGCCAGTAGTCTGGAGACAGGGGCGATCTATGGCTACACCTTC. V usage is TRBV19 and J usage is TRBJ1-2; 8 bases line up with TRBD1. Germline lookup yields CDR1 LNHDA and CDR2 SQIVND (reference sequence). The trim removed 5 bases at V and 4 bases at J, leaving 9 bases unmatched. This CDR3 region has 15 residues.